This paragraph covers one T cell receptor beta chain sequence. This entry comes from a study of blood T cell repertoires in COVID-19. Trimming removed 3 bases from V and 4 bases from J, with 10 bases in between. The CDR3 spans 14 residues. Germline V gives CDR1 SGHNT, CDR2 YYREEE (reference sequence). Per the original methods: Reference gene primer amplification gave estimated nucleated cell counts. The method was immunoSEQ multiplex PCR; TCRdb's version includes in-frame clones alone and lacks a portion of them. D and trimming were read from the DNA, whereas the V and J calls and clone size are those reported in that table. The sample has roughly 70,000 clones, around 79% seen once; the top ten hold roughly a fifth.

V gene TRBV5-4 combines with J gene TRBJ1-4, with D perhaps matching TRBD1 (6 bases). Sequences were obtained from peripheral blood. The TCR sequence derives from a man between 60 and 70 years old with acute or convalescent COVID-19. DNA of the CDR3: TGTGCCAGCAGCTATCGGGACAATAATGAAAAACTGTTTTTT. Its translation: CASSYRDNNEKLFF.